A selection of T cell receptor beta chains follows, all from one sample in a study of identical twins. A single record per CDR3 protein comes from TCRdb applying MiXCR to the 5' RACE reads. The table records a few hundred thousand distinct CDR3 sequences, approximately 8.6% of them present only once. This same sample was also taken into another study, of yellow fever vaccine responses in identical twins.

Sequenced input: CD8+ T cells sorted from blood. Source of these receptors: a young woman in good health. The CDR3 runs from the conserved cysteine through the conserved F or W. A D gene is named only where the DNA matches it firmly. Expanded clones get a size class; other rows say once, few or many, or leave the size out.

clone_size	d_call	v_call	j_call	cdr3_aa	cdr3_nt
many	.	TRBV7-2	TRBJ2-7	CASSLAGDLYEQYF	TGTGCCAGCAGCTTAGCGGGGGACCTCTACGAGCAGTACTTC
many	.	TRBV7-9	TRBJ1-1	CASSLAPSGENTEAFF	TGTGCCAGCAGCTTAGCCCCCAGCGGGGAGAACACTGAAGCTTTCTTT
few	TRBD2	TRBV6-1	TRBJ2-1	CASASGTSGRIYNEQFF	TGTGCCAGTGCCTCCGGGACTAGCGGGAGGATCTACAATGAGCAGTTCTTC
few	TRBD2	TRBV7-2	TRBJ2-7	CASSWGAGVDEQYF	TGTGCCAGCAGCTGGGGAGCGGGAGTCGACGAGCAGTACTTC
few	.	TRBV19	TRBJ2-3	CASMANWDTQYF	TGTGCCAGTATGGCCAATTGGGATACGCAGTATTTT
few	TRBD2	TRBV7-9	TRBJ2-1	CASSVTSGTYNEQFF	TGTGCCAGCAGCGTGACTAGCGGGACTTACAATGAGCAGTTCTTC
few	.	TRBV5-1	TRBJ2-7	CASSFRGEYEQYF	TGCGCCAGCAGCTTTAGGGGAGAATACGAGCAGTACTTC
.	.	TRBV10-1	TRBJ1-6	CASSSWGNSPLHF	TGCGCCAGCAGTTCCTGGGGGAATTCACCCCTCCACTTT
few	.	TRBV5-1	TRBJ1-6	CASSFIGSSYNSPLHF	TGCGCCAGCAGCTTTATTGGGAGCTCCTATAATTCACCCCTCCACTTT
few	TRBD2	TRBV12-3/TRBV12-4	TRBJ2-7	CASSPSSGGKSYEQYF	TGTGCCAGCAGCCCATCTAGCGGAGGAAAGTCCTACGAGCAGTACTTC
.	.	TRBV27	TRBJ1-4	CASSLLGTQGEKLFF	TGTGCCAGCAGTTTATTGGGGACACAGGGAGAAAAACTGTTTTTT
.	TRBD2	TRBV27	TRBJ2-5	CASSLSRGGAEETQYF	TGTGCCAGCAGTTTAAGCCGCGGGGGGGCCGAAGAGACCCAGTACTTC
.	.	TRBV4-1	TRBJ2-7	CASSQRAGSYEQYF	TGCGCCAGCAGCCAAAGGGCAGGGTCCTACGAGCAGTACTTC
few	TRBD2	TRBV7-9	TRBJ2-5	CASSLVGGEETQYF	TGTGCCAGCAGCTTAGTTGGGGGGGAAGAGACCCAGTACTTC
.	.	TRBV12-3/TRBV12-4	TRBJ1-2	CASSLALGSYGYTF	TGTGCCAGCAGTTTAGCGCTTGGCAGCTATGGCTACACCTTC
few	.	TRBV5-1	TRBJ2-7	CASSLVVGHLEQYF	TGCGCCAGCAGCTTGGTAGTAGGGCACCTCGAGCAGTACTTC
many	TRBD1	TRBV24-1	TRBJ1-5	CATSDSGQGVEQPQHF	TGTGCCACCAGTGACAGCGGACAGGGCGTAGAGCAGCCCCAGCATTTT
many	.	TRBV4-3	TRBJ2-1	CASSQSSPGSYNEQFF	TGCGCCAGCAGCCAAAGCTCACCGGGTTCCTACAATGAGCAGTTCTTC
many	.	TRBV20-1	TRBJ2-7	CSARDPSVYEQYF	TGCAGTGCTAGAGATCCAAGCGTTTACGAGCAGTACTTC
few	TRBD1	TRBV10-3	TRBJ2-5	CAIRGQAEETQYF	TGTGCCATCAGGGGACAGGCGGAGGAGACCCAGTACTTC
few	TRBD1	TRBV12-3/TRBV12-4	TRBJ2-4	CASSFLAGGLSFGSGAKNIQYF	TGTGCCAGCAGTTTTCTGGCAGGGGGCCTATCTTTCGGTAGTGGGGCCAAAAACATTCAGTACTTC
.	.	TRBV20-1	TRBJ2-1	CSASIEERNNEQFF	TGCAGTGCCTCGATCGAGGAGCGGAACAATGAGCAGTTCTTC
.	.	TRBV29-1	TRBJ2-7	CSVDGGSSSYEQYF	TGCAGCGTTGACGGAGGGTCCAGCTCCTACGAGCAGTACTTC
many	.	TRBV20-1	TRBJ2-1	CSARPDSGYNEQFF	TGCAGTGCTAGGCCCGATAGCGGTTACAATGAGCAGTTCTTC
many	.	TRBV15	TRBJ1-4	CATSRDLDGILNEKLFF	TGTGCCACCAGCAGAGATTTGGACGGCATCCTTAATGAAAAACTGTTTTTT
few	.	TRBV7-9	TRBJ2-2	CASSKNPITANTGELFF	TGTGCCAGCAGTAAAAACCCCATTACAGCGAACACCGGGGAGCTGTTTTTT
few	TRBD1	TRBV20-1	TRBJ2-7	CSARGTTGDEQYF	TGCAGTGCTAGAGGCACCACAGGGGACGAGCAGTACTTC
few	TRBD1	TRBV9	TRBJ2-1	CASTPGQGAQNEQFF	TGTGCCAGCACCCCGGGACAGGGAGCCCAAAATGAGCAGTTCTTC
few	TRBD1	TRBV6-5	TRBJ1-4	CASSYTPGQLSEKLFF	TGTGCCAGCAGTTACACTCCGGGACAGCTCTCCGAAAAACTGTTTTTT
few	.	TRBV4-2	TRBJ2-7	CASSQPTDYSYEQYF	TGTGCCAGCAGCCAACCGACAGATTACTCCTACGAGCAGTACTTC
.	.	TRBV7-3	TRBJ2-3	CASSHGTSDTQYF	TGTGCCAGCAGCCACGGGACATCAGATACGCAGTATTTT
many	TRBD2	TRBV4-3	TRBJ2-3	CASSQQTSGSVQDTQYF	TGCGCCAGCAGCCAACAGACTAGCGGGAGCGTACAAGATACGCAGTATTTT
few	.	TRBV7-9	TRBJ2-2	CASSLVPTRSGELFF	TGTGCCAGCAGCTTAGTACCAACTAGGTCCGGGGAGCTGTTTTTT
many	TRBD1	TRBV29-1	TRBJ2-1	CSVEGKQGSSYNEQFF	TGCAGCGTTGAAGGGAAACAGGGGAGCTCCTACAATGAGCAGTTCTTC
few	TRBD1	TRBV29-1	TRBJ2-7	CSATTGVLYEQYF	TGCAGCGCAACAACAGGGGTCCTATACGAGCAGTACTTC
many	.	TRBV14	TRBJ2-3	CASSQDAGRVIYGTDTQYF	TGTGCCAGCAGCCAAGATGCAGGAAGGGTAATCTATGGCACAGATACGCAGTATTTT
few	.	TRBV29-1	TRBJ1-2	CSVEDAGIGYTF	TGCAGCGTTGAAGATGCAGGGATCGGCTACACCTTC
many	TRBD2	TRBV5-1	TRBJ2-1	CASRGPGLAGGPLQFF	TGCGCCAGCAGGGGGCCGGGACTAGCGGGAGGGCCCCTCCAGTTCTTC
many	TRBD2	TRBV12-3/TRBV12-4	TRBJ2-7	CASSQGFLAGSYEQYF	TGTGCCAGCAGCCAAGGGTTTCTAGCGGGATCATACGAGCAGTACTTC